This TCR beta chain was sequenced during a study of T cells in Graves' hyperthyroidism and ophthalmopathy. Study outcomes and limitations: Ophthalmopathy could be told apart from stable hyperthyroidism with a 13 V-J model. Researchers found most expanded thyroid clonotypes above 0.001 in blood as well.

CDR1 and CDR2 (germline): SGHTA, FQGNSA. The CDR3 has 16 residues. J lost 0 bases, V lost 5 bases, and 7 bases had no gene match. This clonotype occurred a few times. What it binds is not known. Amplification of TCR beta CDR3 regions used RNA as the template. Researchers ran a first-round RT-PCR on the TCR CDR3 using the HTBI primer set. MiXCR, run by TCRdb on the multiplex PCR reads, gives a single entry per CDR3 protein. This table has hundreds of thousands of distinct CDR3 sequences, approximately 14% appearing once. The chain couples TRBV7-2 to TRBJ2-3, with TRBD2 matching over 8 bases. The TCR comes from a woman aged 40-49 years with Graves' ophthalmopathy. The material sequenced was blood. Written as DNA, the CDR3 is TGTGCCAGCAGCCGGGGGCGGGGGGCTAGCACAGATACGCAGTATTTT. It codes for CASSRGRGASTDTQYF.